Below, 30 T cell receptor beta chains from the same sample are listed, as sequenced in a study of cytomegalovirus exposure and HLA in healthy donors. 13 Jbeta primers and 60 Vbeta primers were used for the PCR. Repertoires were generated with immunoSEQ multiplex PCR, while TCRdb's copy carries only in-frame clones and drops some. Of about 94,000 clones in the sample, less than 80% are singletons; the top ten hold approximately 20%. The sequencing sample was made of PBMCs. The receptors derive from a man aged 25-45 years in good health and CMV-seropositive.

This chain links TRBV6-5 with TRBJ2-5; 7 nucleotides match TRBD2. The CDR3 length is 15 residues. The V gene's germline CDR1 is MNHEY and CDR2 SVGAGI. V dropped 3 bases and J dropped 7; count of bases not matched to a gene: 11. CDR3 nucleotide sequence: TGTGCCAGCAGTTATGGGTCGCACCCGGGAGGGACCCAGTACTTC. Translated: CASSYGSHPGGTQYF.

The chain joins TRBV15 to TRBJ2-3, with D perhaps matching TRBD2 (6 bases). The V end was cut by 5 bases, the J end by 0 bases, with 15 bases between. CDR1 is LNHNV, CDR2 YYDKDF, per germline (reference sequence). CDR3 length equals 16 residues. CDR3 sequence (DNA): TGTGCCACCAGCGGACCCCGGGACTTAAGCACAGATACGCAGTATTTT. Amino acids: CATSGPRDLSTDTQYF. The full variable domain, in which reference TRBV15 and TRBJ2-3 provide the parts outside the CDR3, is DAMVIQNPRYQVTQFGKPVTLSCSQTLNHNVMYWYQQKSSQAPKLLFHYYDKDFNNEADTPDNFQSRRPNTSFCFLDIRSPGLGDTAMYLCATSGPRDLSTDTQYFGPGTRLTVL.

The rearrangement links TRBV13 to TRBJ2-1, with D possibly TRBD1 on 7 matching bases. Trimming took 0 bases from V and 4 from J, leaving 19 bases between them. Germline V gives CDR1 PRHDT, CDR2 FYEKMQ (reference sequence). The CDR3 runs 18 residues. This chain's CDR3 is CASSLGRSGGSLYNEQFF. The DNA for the CDR3 is TGTGCCAGCAGCTTAGGCCGTTCAGGGGGGAGCCTATACAATGAGCAGTTCTTC.

The chain recombines TRBV20-1 with TRBJ2-1; a possible D gene is TRBD2 (5 bases). Trimming took 4 bases from V and 9 from J, leaving 10 bases between them. This CDR3 has 11 residues. CDR1 and CDR2 (germline): DFQATT, SNEGSKA (reference sequence). The CDR3 sequence is CSATLRGEQFF. The CDR3 DNA is TGCAGTGCTACCCTCCGGGGTGAGCAGTTCTTC.

The rearrangement joins TRBV9 to TRBJ2-1; possible D gene TRBD1, 6 bases. The CDR3 runs 18 residues. Between the trimmed V and J ends, which lost 0 bases and 4 bases, there was a span of 20 bases. Germline V gene sequence: CDR1 SGDLS, CDR2 YYNGEE. For the CDR3, the DNA is TGTGCCAGCAGCGTAGAGGGATCTGGGCAGGGGTTGTACAATGAGCAGTTCTTC. As protein: CASSVEGSGQGLYNEQFF. Looking up the rest from reference TRBV9 and TRBJ2-1 gives the full variable domain: DSGVTQTPKHLITATGQRVTLRCSPRSGDLSVYWYQQSLDQGLQFLIQYYNGEERAKGNILERFSAQQFPDLHSELNLSSLELGDSALYFCASSVEGSGQGLYNEQFFGPGTRLTVL.

The chain is built from TRBV28 and TRBJ2-7; possibly TRBD2 for D (6 bases). Trimming took off 6 bases at V and 1 base at J, with 13 bases between the two ends. Germline lookup yields CDR1 MDHEN and CDR2 SYDVKM. This CDR3 has 14 amino acids. The CDR3 spells CASRLRDLSYEQYF. In nucleotides, the CDR3 is TGTGCCAGCAGACTCCGGGACTTATCCTACGAGCAGTACTTC.

The chain is built from TRBV9 and TRBJ1-5, with 11 bases aligning to TRBD1. The V segment lost 4 bases and the J segment 1 base; nucleotides outside the gene matches: 7. The germline V gene has CDR1 SGDLS and CDR2 YYNGEE. The CDR3 runs to 17 residues. CDR3 in amino acids: CASSPGQGAGSNQPQHF. The CDR3 DNA reads as TGTGCCAGCAGCCCCGGACAGGGGGCGGGGAGCAATCAGCCCCAGCATTTT.

The J gene is TRBJ1-1, the V gene TRBV25-1; D gene uncertain. The V gene lost 7 bases and the J gene lost 1 base, with 13 bases spanning the gap. CDR1 is MGHDK, CDR2 SYGVNS, per germline. The CDR3 spans 14 residues. This chain's CDR3 is CASNPGGGNTEAFF. DNA for the CDR3: TGTGCCAGCAATCCGGGAGGCGGGAACACTGAAGCTTTCTTT. Full variable domain (outside the CDR3, taken from reference TRBV25-1 and TRBJ1-1): EADIYQTPRYLVIGTGKKITLECSQTMGHDKMYWYQQDPGMELHLIHYSYGVNSTEKGDLSSESTVSRIRTEHFPLTLESARPSHTSQYLCASNPGGGNTEAFFGQGTRLTVV.

The chain employs TRBV4-1 and TRBJ2-5; tentative D call: TRBD2 (6 bases). The length of the CDR3 is 16 residues. Per germline, CDR1 MGHRA and CDR2 YSYEKL. Between the trimmed V and J ends, which lost 2 bases and 2 bases, there was a span of 15 bases. The CDR3 loop reads CASSQISRGLQETQYF. The CDR3 nucleotides read TGCGCCAGCAGCCAAATATCGAGGGGACTTCAAGAGACCCAGTACTTC.

The V and J genes are TRBV5-6 and TRBJ1-1, with unresolved D. V lost 0 bases and J 2 bases, leaving 8 bases between the germline ends. The V gene's germline CDR1 is SGHDT and CDR2 YYEEEE. This CDR3 has 14 residues. CDR3 in DNA: TGTGCCAGCAGCTTGGACAGTCGAAACACTGAAGCTTTCTTT. Translation gives CASSLDSRNTEAFF. The full variable domain, in which reference TRBV5-6 and TRBJ1-1 provide the parts outside the CDR3, is DAGVTQSPTHLIKTRGQQVTLRCSPKSGHDTVSWYQQALGQGPQFIFQYYEEEERQRGNFPDRFSGHQFPNYSSELNVNALLLGDSALYLCASSLDSRNTEAFFGQGTRLTVV.

This chain joins TRBV2 and TRBJ2-1; 9 positions match TRBD1. Germline trimming cut 5 bases from V and 7 bases from J; bases unmatched to any gene: 6. Germline loops: CDR1 SNHLY, CDR2 FYNNEI. The CDR3 is made up of 14 amino acids. CDR3 sequence (DNA): TGTGCCAGCAGTTACAGGGGGCGGGATAATGAGCAGTTCTTC. It is translated as CASSYRGRDNEQFF.

This clone was seen a handful of times. The rearrangement links TRBV5-4 to TRBJ1-1; the D gene is possibly TRBD1 (6 bases). This CDR3 has 13 amino acids. The germline gives CDR1 SGHNT, CDR2 YYREEE (reference sequence). V lost 9 bases to trimming and J lost 8 bases, with 20 bases between them. CDR3 protein: CAISEQGVSEAFF. CDR3 DNA sequence: TGTGCCATCTCAGAACAGGGAGTATCGGAAGCTTTCTTT.

This clone was observed a handful of times. Other DNA sequences from this sample encode an identical CDR3 as well. The gene calls are TRBV5-5 and TRBJ1-1; possible D gene TRBD1, 6 bases. The V gene's germline CDR1 is SGHKS and CDR2 YYEKEE (reference sequence). The CDR3 contains 14 residues. The ends were cut back, 3 bases at V and 1 base at J, with 10 bases in the middle. Here the CDR3 DNA reads TGTGCCAGCAGCTCCAGGACAGCGAACACTGAAGCTTTCTTT. Translating it yields CASSSRTANTEAFF.

V is TRBV9 and J is TRBJ2-3; no reliable D call. The CDR3 sequence is 16 residues long. With 0 bases removed from V and 0 bases from J, the gap between germline ends came to 11 bases. Germline CDR1 reads SGDLS; CDR2 reads YYNGEE. The CDR3 loop is CASSVGPSTSTDTQYF. CDR3 coding DNA: TGTGCCAGCAGCGTAGGTCCATCCACTAGCACAGATACGCAGTATTTT.

The rearrangement uses TRBV5-1 and TRBJ1-1; 9 nucleotides match TRBD1. CDR3 length: 13 residues. Per the germline V gene, CDR1 is SGHRS and CDR2 is YFSETQ. The V and J ends lost 3 bases and 4 bases, in that order; junction bases with no gene match: 1. As DNA, the CDR3 is TGCGCCAGCAGCTCACAGGGGGCCACTGAAGCTTTCTTT. Translating it yields CASSSQGATEAFF. Variable domain in full (rest from reference TRBV5-1 and TRBJ1-1): KAGVTQTPRYLIKTRGQQVTLSCSPISGHRSVSWYQQTPGQGLQFLFEYFSETQRNKGNFPGRFSGRQFSNSRSEMNVSTLELGDSALYLCASSSQGATEAFFGQGTRLTVV.

The chain carries TRBV7-8 and TRBJ1-1; 8 nucleotides align to TRBD1. Trimming cost V 3 bases and J 4 bases; bases outside gene matches: 7. CDR1 and CDR2 from the germline V gene are SGHVS and FQNEAQ. This CDR3 has 15 residues. CDR3: CASSLTGARGTEAFF. The CDR3, as DNA: TGTGCCAGCAGCTTGACAGGGGCCCGGGGCACTGAAGCTTTCTTT.

J is TRBJ2-1 and V is TRBV9, with 9 positions matching TRBD2. J was trimmed by 0 bases and V by 3 bases; bases with no gene match: 4. The CDR3 runs to 16 residues. Germline loops: CDR1 SGDLS, CDR2 YYNGEE. In DNA, the CDR3 is TGTGCCAGCAGCGCAAGCGGGGGGAGCTCCTACAATGAGCAGTTCTTC. Translating it yields CASSASGGSSYNEQFF. Looking up the rest from reference TRBV9 and TRBJ2-1 gives the full variable domain: DSGVTQTPKHLITATGQRVTLRCSPRSGDLSVYWYQQSLDQGLQFLIQYYNGEERAKGNILERFSAQQFPDLHSELNLSSLELGDSALYFCASSASGGSSYNEQFFGPGTRLTVL.

V is TRBV30 and J is TRBJ1-1, with a tentative D call TRBD1 (6 bases). Germline V gives CDR1 GTSNPN, CDR2 SVGIG (reference sequence). This CDR3 is built from 15 residues. V lost 3 bases, J lost 6 bases, and 20 bases lay in between. CDR3 in amino acids: CAWSEYLNRAPEAFF. DNA of the CDR3: TGTGCCTGGAGCGAATACCTTAACAGGGCGCCTGAAGCTTTCTTT.

This clone was seen only a few times. V gene TRBV5-1 combines with J gene TRBJ1-1; D is undetermined. This CDR3 spans 13 amino acids. V was cut by 0 bases and J by 4 bases, with 7 bases left in between. Germline V CDR1 and CDR2: SGHRS, YFSETQ. The CDR3 DNA sequence: TGCGCCAGCAGCTTGGAGACTACCACTGAAGCTTTCTTT. Translated, it gives CASSLETTTEAFF.

The CDR3 sequence is CASSLEGGETQYF. DNA for the CDR3: TGCGCCAGCAGCTTGGAGGGGGGGGAGACCCAGTACTTC. The chain is built from TRBV5-1 and TRBJ2-5; D possibly corresponds to TRBD2 (7 bases). The germline V gene has CDR1 SGHRS and CDR2 YFSETQ. The length of the CDR3 is 13 residues. V was pared by 0 bases and J by 5 bases, with 8 bases between.

The rearrangement joins TRBV27 to TRBJ2-1; TRBD2 aligns across 8 bases. The CDR3 extends over 16 amino acids. With 1 base clipped from V and 9 bases from J, the junction kept 11 bases outside the gene matches. From germline, CDR1 is MNHEY and CDR2 SMNVEV (reference sequence). The CDR3 loop reads CASSLFSSGGPTEQFF. Here the CDR3 DNA reads TGTGCCAGCAGTTTATTCTCCAGCGGGGGCCCCACTGAGCAGTTCTTC.

The chain couples TRBV5-4 to TRBJ2-5; D is uncertain. Trimming left V 1 base short and J 5 bases short, with 9 bases between. The CDR3 has 13 amino acids. Per germline, CDR1 SGHNT and CDR2 YYREEE (reference sequence). CDR3 bases: TGTGCCAGCAGCTTGCAGAACATGGAGACCCAGTACTTC. Protein product: CASSLQNMETQYF.

A few counts support this clone. This rearrangement joins TRBV5-1 to TRBJ2-2; D perhaps matches TRBD2 (7 bases). Trimming took off 3 bases at V and 7 bases at J, with 22 bases between the two ends. Per the germline V gene, CDR1 is SGHRS and CDR2 is YFSETQ. The CDR3 extends over 17 amino acids. The CDR3 DNA follows: TGCGCCAGCAGCTGGGGGGGCCAGGGGAAGATGAGCGGGGAGCTGTTTTTT. Encoded protein: CASSWGGQGKMSGELFF.

The rearrangement links TRBV6-5 to TRBJ1-2; D unclear. Trimming shortened V by 4 bases and J by 7 bases, and 13 bases separated the two germline ends. The CDR3 spans 13 residues. Germline V gene sequence: CDR1 MNHEY, CDR2 SVGAGI. Here the CDR3 reads CASSSDGETGYTF. For the CDR3, the DNA is TGTGCCAGCAGTTCCGACGGGGAGACTGGCTACACCTTC.

The chain joins TRBV5-4 to TRBJ2-7; D not resolved. The V gene lost 1 base and the J gene lost 3 bases, with 11 bases spanning the gap. The CDR3 is made up of 14 amino acids. Germline V lookup: CDR1 SGHNT, CDR2 YYREEE (reference sequence). The CDR3 DNA sequence: TGTGCCAGCAGCTTGATGAACGGTGACTACGAGCAGTACTTC. Its translation: CASSLMNGDYEQYF. The whole variable domain, filled in from reference TRBV5-4 and TRBJ2-7, reads ETGVTQSPTHLIKTRGQQVTLRCSSQSGHNTVSWYQQALGQGPQFIFQYYREEENGRGNFPPRFSGLQFPNYSSELNVNALELDDSALYLCASSLMNGDYEQYFGPGTRLTVT.

This clone has a handful of counts. The rearrangement joins TRBV7-7 to TRBJ2-1, with TRBD1 identical over 9 bases. V shed 5 bases and J 5 bases; nucleotides not matched to a gene: 4. The CDR3 contains 14 residues. Germline lookup yields CDR1 SSHAT and CDR2 FNYEAQ (reference sequence). The CDR3 loop is CASSPGTGHNEQFF. The CDR3 DNA sequence: TGTGCCAGCAGCCCCGGGACAGGGCACAATGAGCAGTTCTTC.

The rearrangement uses TRBV29-1 and TRBJ2-3; possible D gene TRBD2, 5 bases. This CDR3 contains 12 residues. Trimming left V 8 bases short and J 5 bases short, with 14 bases between. Germline V gives CDR1 SQVTM, CDR2 ANQGSEA. DNA for the CDR3: TGCAGCTTTCGGGGAACGGGAGATACGCAGTATTTT. This sequence encodes CSFRGTGDTQYF.

J is TRBJ2-4 and V is TRBV30, with D perhaps matching TRBD2 (5 bases). V was cut by 0 bases and J by 2 bases, with 8 bases left in between. Germline V gene lookup returns CDR1 GTSNPN and CDR2 SVGIG (reference sequence). This CDR3 comprises 14 residues. CDR3 in DNA: TGTGCCTGGAGTGTCCCGGGGTCCAAAAACATTCAGTACTTC. Encoded protein: CAWSVPGSKNIQYF. Combining the CDR3 with reference TRBV30 and TRBJ2-4 gives the whole variable domain SQTIHQWPATLVQPVGSPLSLECTVEGTSNPNLYWYRQAAGRGLQLLFYSVGIGQISSEVPQNLSASRPQDRQFILSSKKLLLSDSGFYLCAWSVPGSKNIQYFGAGTRLSVL.

The chain combines TRBV2 with TRBJ2-1; TRBD2 matches at 8 bases. Germline values: CDR1 SNHLY, CDR2 FYNNEI. V lost 9 bases, J lost 5 bases, and 9 bases stayed unmatched. The CDR3 consists of 14 residues. CDR3 bases: TGTGCCAGTGTGCATAGCGGGGTCGACAATGAGCAGTTCTTC. Protein: CASVHSGVDNEQFF.

The chain recombines TRBV11-1 with TRBJ1-1; possibly TRBD1 for D (6 bases). This CDR3 contains 14 residues. Germline V CDR1 and CDR2: SGHAT, FQDESV (reference sequence). V lost 3 bases to trimming and J lost 1 base, with 9 bases between them. CDR3 sequence: CASSFVGGNTEAFF. The CDR3 DNA follows: TGTGCCAGCAGCTTCGTAGGGGGGAACACTGAAGCTTTCTTT.